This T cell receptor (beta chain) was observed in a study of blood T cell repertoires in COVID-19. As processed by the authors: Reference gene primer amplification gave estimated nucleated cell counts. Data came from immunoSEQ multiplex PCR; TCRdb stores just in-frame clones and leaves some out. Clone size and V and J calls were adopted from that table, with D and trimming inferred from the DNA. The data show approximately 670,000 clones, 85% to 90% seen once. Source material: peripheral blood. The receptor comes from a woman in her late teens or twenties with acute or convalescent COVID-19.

This chain's CDR3 is CASSQDLVRLSTDTQYF. CDR3 sequence (DNA): TGCGCCAGCAGCCAAGATTTGGTGAGACTATCAACAGATACGCAGTATTTT. The chain links TRBV4-3 to TRBJ2-3, with D maybe TRBD2 (5 bases). Deletions cut 0 bases from V and 3 bases from J, with 16 bases between. This CDR3 region has 17 residues. Germline CDR1 is LGHNA and CDR2 is YSLEER.